This TCR beta chain came from a study of T cells in localized non-small cell lung cancer. Study-wide results and caveats: Tumor trailed uninvolved adjacent lung in T cell clonality, which peaked there.

Method: immunoSEQ multiplex PCR; TCRdb's copy keeps in-frame clones and lacks some. The data hold 45,000 to 60,000 clones, with roughly nine tenths observed a single time. In regard to this clone: No antigen is known for it.

The CDR3 totals 17 residues. Deletions cut 3 bases from V and 0 bases from J, with 16 bases between. The germline gives CDR1 SGDLS, CDR2 YYNGEE. The source material was PBMCs, sampled before any cancer treatment. This sequence joins TRBV9 and TRBJ1-3; D is ambiguous. The sequence was collected from a man aged 40-75 years with stage II lung adenocarcinoma. As DNA, the CDR3 is TGTGCCAGCAGCGGTTCGCGGGTAGATCCCTCTGGAAACACCATATATTTT. This sequence encodes CASSGSRVDPSGNTIYF. Full variable domain (remainder filled in from reference TRBV9 and TRBJ1-3): DSGVTQTPKHLITATGQRVTLRCSPRSGDLSVYWYQQSLDQGLQFLIQYYNGEERAKGNILERFSAQQFPDLHSELNLSSLELGDSALYFCASSGSRVDPSGNTIYFGEGSWLTVV.